These 23 T cell receptor beta chains were sequenced from one sample in a study of shared clonotypes between healthy human individuals. Naive CD8 populations comprised CD45RO-negative cells positively selected for CCR7, excluding terminally differentiated effector memory CD45RA+ cells. Produced via immunoSEQ multiplex PCR; TCRdb's table is partial and in-frame only. The data contain fewer than 850,000 clones, approximately 96% of them seen just once; the ten biggest clones take up less than 0.25%. The sequenced sample was naive CD8+ T cells sorted from blood. These receptors came from a man aged 30 to 45 in good health.

In nucleotides, the CDR3 is TGTGCCAGCACCGCAGGGGCTAGCGGGGGTTACAATGAGCAGTTCTTC. Its protein product is CASTAGASGGYNEQFF. The chain carries TRBV28 and TRBJ2-1; 10 bases line up with TRBD2. CDR1 is MDHEN and CDR2 is SYDVKM in the germline V gene. The V gene end was trimmed by 7 bases and the J gene end by 4 bases; junction bases not matched to a gene: 10. The CDR3 length is 16 residues.

This chain links TRBV5-1 with TRBJ1-4; 8 nucleotides line up with TRBD1. The J segment lost 3 bases and the V segment lost 3 bases, leaving 7 bases of the junction unmatched. The CDR3 covers 16 residues. CDR1 and CDR2 (germline): SGHRS, YFSETQ. Here the CDR3 DNA reads TGCGCCAGCAGCTACAACGACAGGGGAGCTAATGAAAAACTGTTTTTT. It specifies CASSYNDRGANEKLFF.

The chain links TRBV29-1 to TRBJ2-7, with TRBD2 matching over 8 bases. The CDR3 consists of 16 residues. CDR1 is SQVTM, CDR2 ANQGSEA, per germline. Losses at the gene ends were 2 bases for V and 0 bases for J; bases not matched to a gene: 9. In nucleotides, the CDR3 is TGCAGCGTTGAACTAGGGGTAGCGGGGACCTCCTACGAGCAGTACTTC. It encodes CSVELGVAGTSYEQYF.

The chain joins TRBV10-1 to TRBJ2-2, with D uncertain. Trimming left V 4 bases short and J 6 bases short, with 6 bases between. The CDR3 has 12 amino acids. The germline V gene has CDR1 WNHNN and CDR2 SYGVQD (reference sequence). This CDR3 is CASSALSGELFF. CDR3 DNA sequence: TGCGCCAGCAGTGCTCTATCCGGGGAGCTGTTTTTT.

The CDR3 DNA sequence: TGTGCCAGCATGGTCGGAGAATTCCTCACAGATACGCAGTATTTT. Encoded protein: CASMVGEFLTDTQYF. The chain carries TRBV2 and TRBJ2-3; D not resolved. Per the germline V gene, CDR1 is SNHLY and CDR2 is FYNNEI. V dropped 7 bases and J dropped 2 bases, with 16 bases sitting between them. The CDR3 consists of 15 residues.

The V and J genes are TRBV5-1 and TRBJ2-7; weak D call: TRBD2 (5 bases). Germline assignment: CDR1 SGHRS and CDR2 YFSETQ. The CDR3 consists of 13 residues. Trimming cost V 4 bases and J 3 bases, with 11 bases left between them. CDR3: CASSEGSVYEQYF. The DNA for the CDR3 is TGCGCCAGCAGCGAGGGATCAGTCTACGAGCAGTACTTC.

This sequence joins TRBV7-9 and TRBJ2-2; the D is unclear. V was trimmed by 4 bases and J by 4 bases, leaving 10 bases between them. CDR3 length equals 14 residues. Germline CDR1 reads SEHNR; CDR2 reads FQNEAQ (reference sequence). CDR3 region: CASSSPLSTGELFF. CDR3 coding DNA: TGTGCCAGCAGCTCCCCTTTATCCACCGGGGAGCTGTTTTTT.

The rearrangement links TRBV11-2 to TRBJ2-3; a possible D gene is TRBD2 (6 bases). Deletions cut 10 bases from V and 4 bases from J, with 18 bases between. The CDR3 is 14 residues long. Looked up from germline, CDR1 is SGHAT and CDR2 is FQNNGV. CDR3 in DNA: TGTGCCATCGGACCCGCGGGAATCGCAGATACGCAGTATTTT. It yields the protein CAIGPAGIADTQYF.

V usage is TRBV4-1 and J usage is TRBJ1-5, with D possibly being TRBD1 (5 bases). The germline gives CDR1 MGHRA, CDR2 YSYEKL. This CDR3 has 18 residues. Trimming cost V 1 base and J 5 bases, with 21 bases left between them. Here the CDR3 DNA reads TGCGCCAGCAGCCAAGTTCCCCAGACAGACCGGGGCGATCAGCCCCAGCATTTT. Its protein is CASSQVPQTDRGDQPQHF.

The chain is built from TRBV7-8 and TRBJ2-7; D is unclear. Trimming took off 1 base at V and 2 bases at J, with 6 bases between the two ends. Germline CDR1 SGHVS, CDR2 FQNEAQ. The CDR3 has 13 amino acids. CDR3 amino acids: CASSLGTPYEQYF. In DNA form, the CDR3 reads TGTGCCAGCAGCTTAGGTACCCCCTACGAGCAGTACTTC.

This sequence joins TRBV9 and TRBJ2-5, with 8 bases lining up with TRBD2. CDR3 size: 15 residues. In germline, CDR1 is SGDLS, CDR2 YYNGEE. J gave up 5 bases and V 6 bases, and 12 bases lay outside the gene matches. In DNA form, the CDR3 reads TGTGCCAGCACCTTCGGAGGAGCGGGAGCGGAGACCCAGTACTTC. Its translation is CASTFGGAGAETQYF.

J is TRBJ2-7 and V is TRBV5-5, with 9 bases identical to TRBD2. This CDR3 spans 19 amino acids. Trimming took 5 bases from V and 2 from J; bases not matched to a gene: 20. The germline CDR1 and CDR2 sequences are SGHKS and YYEKEE (reference sequence). CDR3 loop: CASSYWRGGTSREAYEQYF. CDR3 DNA: TGTGCCAGCAGTTATTGGCGGGGGGGCACCTCGCGAGAGGCCTACGAGCAGTACTTC.

This clone appeared a single time. This sequence joins TRBV14 and TRBJ2-1, with TRBD2 matching 11 bases. The CDR3 sequence is 15 residues long. The germline CDR1 and CDR2 sequences are SGHDN and FVKESK. The trim removed 1 base at V and 14 bases at J, leaving 10 bases unmatched. This CDR3 reads CASSQVSLAGGFEFF. The CDR3 region has the DNA TGTGCCAGCAGCCAAGTTTCGCTAGCGGGAGGCTTCGAGTTCTTC.

The gene calls are TRBV7-6 and TRBJ2-1, with D possibly matching TRBD2 (5 bases). V lost 5 bases, J lost 1 base, and 12 bases lay in between. This CDR3 has 15 amino acids. In germline, CDR1 is SGHVS, CDR2 FNYEAQ. CDR3: CASSLGLISYNEQFF. The CDR3 bases are TGTGCCAGCAGCCTAGGACTTATTTCCTACAATGAGCAGTTCTTC.

The CDR3 reads CASSSGTGGLETQYF. The CDR3 DNA reads TGTGCCAGCAGCTCCGGGACAGGGGGCCTGGAGACCCAGTACTTC. The chain combines TRBV7-9 with TRBJ2-5; TRBD1 aligns across 12 bases. With V trimmed by 4 bases and J by 5 bases, 5 bases remained unmatched. The CDR3 runs 15 residues. The germline V gene has CDR1 SEHNR and CDR2 FQNEAQ (reference sequence). Full variable domain (rest looked up from reference TRBV7-9 and TRBJ2-5): DTGVSQNPRHKITKRGQNVTFRCDPISEHNRLYWYRQTLGQGPEFLTYFQNEAQLEKSRLLSDRFSAERPKGSFSTLEIQRTEQGDSAMYLCASSSGTGGLETQYFGPGTRLLVL.

Of note for this clone: Other DNA variants within this sample encode the same CDR3. This sequence joins TRBV15 and TRBJ2-7, with no clear D. V dropped 0 bases and J dropped 4 bases, with 7 bases sitting between them. The CDR3 is 13 amino acids. The germline gives CDR1 LNHNV, CDR2 YYDKDF (reference sequence). CDR3 region: CATSRDRSYEQYF. The CDR3 region has the DNA TGTGCCACCAGCAGAGATCGCAGTTACGAGCAGTACTTC.

V gene TRBV5-1 combines with J gene TRBJ2-2; tentative D call: TRBD2 (5 bases). This CDR3 is 17 amino acids long. Germline-derived CDR1 and CDR2 are SGHRS and YFSETQ. V lost 2 bases and J lost 6, with 20 bases in between. CDR3 DNA sequence: TGCGCCAGCAGCTTTACCCCGGACTTGACGGGCGCCGGGGAGCTGTTTTTT. Translating gives CASSFTPDLTGAGELFF.

The count of this clone is one. This chain links TRBV9 with TRBJ1-2, with unresolved D. The ends were cut back, 5 bases at V and 8 bases at J, with 19 bases in the middle. This CDR3 has 14 residues. From germline, CDR1 is SGDLS and CDR2 YYNGEE. The CDR3 region has the DNA TGTGCCAGCAGATCGGGAGTAACGGATCAGGGCTACACCTTC. It is translated as CASRSGVTDQGYTF.

The CDR3 here is CASRARGFYSYEQYF. The CDR3 bases are TGTGCAAGTCGCGCCAGGGGGTTTTACTCCTACGAGCAGTACTTC. This sequence joins TRBV12-2 and TRBJ2-7; the DNA was not compared with TRBD1, the D call given in the table. TRBV12-2 is classified as a pseudogene. The CDR3 contains 15 residues.

The chain has TRBV5-3 and TRBJ2-2; 7 bases align to TRBD1. TRBV5-3 is an ORF, with its function uncertain. The CDR3 sequence is 15 residues long. The junction had 4 bases not matched to a gene; V was cut back by 4 bases and J by 1 base. The DNA of the CDR3 is TGTGCCAGAAGCCAGGGACAGCAGAACACCGGGGAGCTGTTTTTT. This codes for CARSQGQQNTGELFF.

This chain joins TRBV27 and TRBJ2-5, with 7 positions matching TRBD2. The CDR3 has 14 amino acids. Per the germline V gene, CDR1 is MNHEY and CDR2 is SMNVEV (reference sequence). After removal of 2 bases from V and 5 bases from J, the junction contained 5 bases not matched to a gene. CDR3 protein: CASSLGWEGETQYF. As DNA, the CDR3 is TGTGCCAGCAGTTTAGGGTGGGAGGGGGAGACCCAGTACTTC.

J is TRBJ2-7 and V is TRBV29-1; TRBD1 agrees at 10 bases. CDR3 length equals 14 residues. Per germline, CDR1 SQVTM and CDR2 ANQGSEA. V trimming: 4 bases; J trimming: 4 bases; junction bases outside the gene matches: 7. The CDR3 is CSVAQDRGGYEQYF. The CDR3 region has the DNA TGCAGCGTTGCCCAGGACAGGGGGGGTTACGAGCAGTACTTC.

The chain joins TRBV11-2 to TRBJ2-2; weak D call: TRBD2 (6 bases). Trimming stripped 1 base from V and 6 bases from J, with 12 bases between. CDR1 is SGHAT and CDR2 is FQNNGV in the germline V gene. The CDR3 length is 15 residues. The CDR3 nucleotides are TGTGCCAGCAGCTTAGGGAGACTAGTTGCCGGGGAGCTGTTTTTT. This translates into CASSLGRLVAGELFF.